The 24 T cell receptor beta chains in this list originate from one sample, sequenced in a study of T cells and copy number aberrations in small-cell lung cancer. Assay used: immunoSEQ multiplex PCR; TCRdb lists only in-frame clones, some missing. In the table there are about 2,700 clones, around 79% of which are singletons. The material sequenced was normal tissue next to the tumor. The receptors originated from a man aged 55 to 70 with small cell lung cancer.

About this clone: Compared with germline, one end of the junction differs, possibly owing to a read error. The same CDR3 can be traced to other DNA sequences in this sample. This sequence joins TRBV7-7 and TRBJ2-5; D not certain. Germline V lookup: CDR1 SSHAT, CDR2 FNYEAQ (reference sequence). The CDR3 has 13 residues. The CDR3 is CASSLGPQETQYF. For the CDR3, the DNA is TGTGCTAGCAGCTTAGGGCCCCAAGAGACCCAGTACTTC.

The chain recombines TRBV27 with TRBJ2-7, with 13 nucleotides matching TRBD2. The CDR3 has 18 amino acids. Unmatched junction bases numbered 9, after V lost 4 bases and J lost 0 bases. The germline V gene has CDR1 MNHEY and CDR2 SMNVEV (reference sequence). CDR3 bases: TGTGCCAGCAGTTCCCAGACTAGCGGGAGGATTCGCTCCTACGAGCAGTACTTC. It is translated as CASSSQTSGRIRSYEQYF.

This sequence joins TRBV5-4 and TRBJ2-7, with TRBD1 matching 12 bases. The ends lost 4 bases at V and 3 bases at J; junction bases unmatched: 11. Germline V CDR1 and CDR2: SGHNT, YYREEE (reference sequence). This CDR3 has 17 residues. The CDR3 nucleotides are TGTGCCAGCAGCGCCGGGACAGGGGGCGGGGACCTCTACGAGCAGTACTTC. Protein: CASSAGTGGGDLYEQYF.

The chain recombines TRBV2 with TRBJ2-2; 8 bases line up with TRBD1. With V trimmed by 5 bases and J by 7 bases, 6 bases remained unmatched. CDR3 length: 14 amino acids. Germline loops: CDR1 SNHLY, CDR2 FYNNEI. Here the CDR3 DNA reads TGTGCCAGCAGTCCCGGACAGGGAGGCGGGGAGCTGTTTTTT. This gives the protein CASSPGQGGGELFF.

This clone was seen a few times. V usage is TRBV19 and J usage is TRBJ2-7, with TRBD2 as a possible D gene (6 bases). Germline lookup yields CDR1 LNHDA and CDR2 SQIVND (reference sequence). The CDR3 length is 14 residues. Deletions cut 6 bases from V and 3 bases from J, with 15 bases between. CDR3 residues: CASRERRGGYEQYF. Here the CDR3 DNA reads TGTGCCAGTAGGGAGAGGAGGGGAGGCTACGAGCAGTACTTC.

This clone was seen more than once but under ten times. The chain employs TRBV18 and TRBJ2-2; 11 bases agree with TRBD1. J was trimmed by 3 bases and V by 0 bases; bases with no gene match: 0. The CDR3 extends over 16 amino acids. Germline lookup yields CDR1 KGHSH and CDR2 LQKENI. Here the CDR3 reads CASSPPGQGDTGELFF. The CDR3 DNA follows: TGTGCCAGCTCACCACCGGGACAGGGGGACACCGGGGAGCTGTTTTTT.

This clone was seen a few times. This chain's CDR3 is CASRRQGSYEQYF. CDR3 sequence (DNA): TGTGCCAGCAGGAGACAGGGATCCTACGAGCAGTACTTC. The rearrangement links TRBV6-5 to TRBJ2-7; the match to TRBD1 covers 7 bases. Germline CDR1 reads MNHEY; CDR2 reads SVGAGI. The trim removed 6 bases at V and 1 base at J, leaving 3 bases unmatched. This CDR3 contains 13 residues.

The rearrangement joins TRBV19 to TRBJ2-7; 8 nucleotides match TRBD1. The CDR3 has 13 amino acids. Germline V gives CDR1 LNHDA, CDR2 SQIVND (reference sequence). J gave up 7 bases and V 3 bases, and 5 bases lay outside the gene matches. CDR3 loop: CASSINRGNEQYF. In DNA, the CDR3 is TGTGCCAGTAGTATCAACAGGGGGAATGAGCAGTACTTC.

This clone was detected only a few times. The genes are TRBV5-1 and TRBJ2-4, with D possibly TRBD1 on 5 matching bases. This CDR3 has 16 amino acids. V was cut by 0 bases and J by 0 bases, with 10 bases left in between. CDR1 and CDR2 from the germline V gene are SGHRS and YFSETQ. In DNA, the CDR3 is TGCGCCAGCAGCTTGGACAGGATTCTAGCCAAAAACATTCAGTACTTC. This codes for CASSLDRILAKNIQYF.

The chain has TRBV6-6 and TRBJ2-1; 12 nucleotides align to TRBD2. J lost 8 bases, V lost 6 bases, and 8 bases had no gene match. The V gene's germline CDR1 is MNHNY and CDR2 SVGAGI (reference sequence). The CDR3 is 15 amino acids. This chain's CDR3 is CASRLLAGGPYEQFF. The CDR3 DNA follows: TGTGCCAGCAGACTCCTAGCGGGGGGGCCCTATGAGCAGTTCTTC.

The J gene is TRBJ2-5, the V gene TRBV5-4; a weak D match, TRBD2 (5 bases). The CDR3 sequence is 14 residues long. V was cut by 4 bases and J by 4 bases, with 14 bases left in between. Germline CDR1 SGHNT, CDR2 YYREEE (reference sequence). The CDR3 region has the DNA TGTGCCAGCAGCGCCCTCAGCGGAGGAGAGACCCAGTACTTC. Translated: CASSALSGGETQYF.

This chain joins TRBV7-9 and TRBJ1-5; no definite D call. The CDR3 sequence is 13 residues long. The germline V and J ends were trimmed by 2 bases and 0 bases, with 2 bases remaining between them. CDR1 SEHNR and CDR2 FQNEAQ come from the germline V gene (reference sequence). The CDR3 protein is CASSLSSNQPQHF. DNA for the CDR3: TGTGCCAGCAGCTTAAGTAGCAATCAGCCCCAGCATTTT. The complete variable domain, with remaining parts taken from reference TRBV7-9 and TRBJ1-5, reads DTGVSQNPRHKITKRGQNVTFRCDPISEHNRLYWYRQTLGQGPEFLTYFQNEAQLEKSRLLSDRFSAERPKGSFSTLEIQRTEQGDSAMYLCASSLSSNQPQHFGDGTRLSIL.

This clone was seen more than once but under ten times. The rearrangement uses TRBV30 and TRBJ2-7; 7 positions agree with TRBD2. Germline CDR1 and CDR2: GTSNPN and SVGIG (reference sequence). This CDR3 is 11 amino acids long. J was trimmed by 6 bases and V by 6 bases; bases with no gene match: 5. The CDR3 sequence: CACAGRGEQYF. DNA of the CDR3: TGTGCCTGTGCAGGGAGGGGCGAGCAGTACTTC.

The rearrangement links TRBV7-8 to TRBJ1-2, with a tentative D call TRBD1 (5 bases). Germline values: CDR1 SGHVS, CDR2 FQNEAQ. This CDR3 has 12 amino acids. V lost 3 bases and J 8 bases, leaving 10 bases between the germline ends. Written as DNA, the CDR3 is TGTGCCAGCAGCTTGGGACTGCAGGGCTACACCTTC. Its translation: CASSLGLQGYTF.

The J gene is TRBJ1-1, the V gene TRBV7-9; D might be TRBD1 (5 bases). The germline V gene has CDR1 SEHNR and CDR2 FQNEAQ (reference sequence). The V gene lost 5 bases and the J gene lost 5 bases, with 9 bases spanning the gap. This CDR3 is 12 amino acids long. The CDR3 loop reads CASSIGGTEAFF. CDR3 nucleotides: TGTGCCAGCAGCATTGGGGGGACTGAAGCTTTCTTT.

The chain employs TRBV6-6 and TRBJ2-7; D is unresolved. This CDR3 spans 14 amino acids. Germline V CDR1 and CDR2: MNHNY, SVGAGI (reference sequence). Deletions cut 5 bases from V and 2 bases from J, with 13 bases between. CDR3 sequence: CASSVSRAAYEQYF. CDR3 nucleotides: TGTGCCAGCAGTGTGTCCCGGGCGGCCTACGAGCAGTACTTC.

This chain uses TRBV5-1 with TRBJ1-1; no clear D. V was pared by 0 bases and J by 2 bases, with 8 bases between. Germline loops: CDR1 SGHRS, CDR2 YFSETQ. CDR3 length: 14 amino acids. For the CDR3, the DNA is TGCGCCAGCAGCTTGGCCCAGGTCAACACTGAAGCTTTCTTT. It yields the protein CASSLAQVNTEAFF.

This clone was recorded only once. The V call is TRBV5-1, the J call TRBJ2-5, with 14 bases matching TRBD2. Germline V gene data show CDR1 as SGHRS and CDR2 as YFSETQ. The CDR3 is 18 amino acids. J lost 1 base, V lost 4 bases, and 9 bases had no gene match. CDR3 protein: CASSPRTSGRPIQETQYF. The CDR3 coding sequence is TGCGCCAGCAGCCCCCGGACTAGCGGGAGGCCAATCCAAGAGACCCAGTACTTC.

The rearrangement uses TRBV29-1 and TRBJ2-6, with TRBD1 matching over 9 bases. Germline-derived CDR1 and CDR2 are SQVTM and ANQGSEA. This CDR3 spans 18 amino acids. With 8 bases clipped from V and 0 bases from J, the junction kept 14 bases outside the gene matches. The CDR3 sequence: CSLPRTGVQFSGANVLTF. CDR3 nucleotides: TGCAGCTTACCCAGGACAGGGGTCCAATTCTCTGGGGCCAACGTCCTGACTTTC.

The chain recombines TRBV7-9 with TRBJ1-3, with no clear D. CDR3 length equals 15 residues. With 5 bases removed from V and 0 bases from J, the gap between germline ends came to 11 bases. Germline V gives CDR1 SEHNR, CDR2 FQNEAQ (reference sequence). CDR3 in DNA: TGTGCCAGCAGCAAAGCCCCAGTCTCTGGAAACACCATATATTTT. It encodes CASSKAPVSGNTIYF. Full variable domain (outside the CDR3, taken from reference TRBV7-9 and TRBJ1-3): DTGVSQNPRHKITKRGQNVTFRCDPISEHNRLYWYRQTLGQGPEFLTYFQNEAQLEKSRLLSDRFSAERPKGSFSTLEIQRTEQGDSAMYLCASSKAPVSGNTIYFGEGSWLTVV.

The chain combines TRBV5-1 with TRBJ1-3; D is ambiguous. CDR1 SGHRS and CDR2 YFSETQ come from the germline V gene. The germline V and J ends were trimmed by 4 bases and 0 bases, with 8 bases remaining between them. The CDR3 is made up of 14 amino acids. The CDR3 loop is CASSPVTSGNTIYF. In nucleotides, the CDR3 is TGCGCCAGCAGCCCCGTCACCTCTGGAAACACCATATATTTT.

The chain has TRBV27 and TRBJ2-1, with D possibly being TRBD1 or TRBD2 (6 bases each). This CDR3 contains 15 residues. The V and J ends lost 0 bases and 2 bases respectively, with 8 bases between them. CDR1 is MNHEY and CDR2 is SMNVEV in the germline V gene (reference sequence). The CDR3 DNA sequence: TGTGCCAGCAGTTTATCAGGGGGGCCCTACAATGAGCAGTTCTTC. Protein sequence: CASSLSGGPYNEQFF.

The chain carries TRBV2 and TRBJ2-5, with TRBD1 identical over 8 bases. CDR1 and CDR2 from the germline V gene are SNHLY and FYNNEI. The CDR3 runs to 14 residues. Trimming at V came to 6 bases and at J to 7 bases, leaving 10 bases not matched to a gene. CDR3 nucleotide sequence: TGTGCCAGCAGGGGGGCAGGGGGCGGTGGGACCCAGTACTTC. Protein product: CASRGAGGGGTQYF. Drawing the rest from reference TRBV2 and TRBJ2-5, the complete variable domain is EPEVTQTPSHQVTQMGQEVILRCVPISNHLYFYWYRQILGQKVEFLVSFYNNEISEKSEIFDDQFSVERPDGSNFTLKIRSTKLEDSAMYFCASRGAGGGGTQYFGPGTRLLVL.

V usage is TRBV9 and J usage is TRBJ1-1; the D is unclear. The CDR3 sequence is 13 residues long. The germline gives CDR1 SGDLS, CDR2 YYNGEE. The V and J ends lost 5 bases and 2 bases respectively, with 10 bases between them. The CDR3, as DNA: TGTGCCAGCAGACCAGACGGTAACACTGAAGCTTTCTTT. Its translation is CASRPDGNTEAFF.